The present T cell receptor (beta chain) was sequenced within a study of Graves' ophthalmopathy and Graves' hyperthyroidism. Study results and limitations: The blood repertoire also included most expanded thyroid clonotypes above 0.001 frequency.

RNA served as the template for amplifying TCR beta CDR3 regions. The workflow started with a first-round RT-PCR run with HTBI primers and then moved on to a second-round multiplex PCR. TCRdb ran MiXCR on the multiplex PCR reads and lists one entry per CDR3 protein. Here the sample spans a few hundred thousand distinct CDR3 sequences, 20% to 25% being singletons. With respect to this clonotype: Its antigen is still unknown.

Donors with ophthalmopathy: moderate-to-severe activity, CAS ≥3, NOSPECS ≥4, duration under 3 months. Other autoimmune diseases, uncontrolled infections, pregnancy or lactation led to the exclusion of patients. Thyroid ultrasound, orbital computed tomography, TRAb, serum thyroxine and clinical symptoms formed the basis of diagnosis. The trim removed 5 bases at V and 3 bases at J, leaving 15 bases unmatched. Germline CDR1 is MNHEY and CDR2 is SVGEGT. The CDR3 loop spans 18 amino acids. This chain uses TRBV6-2 or TRBV6-3 with TRBJ1-1; 10 nucleotides match TRBD1. The source is a woman between 50 and 59 years old with Graves' ophthalmopathy. The sample consisted of peripheral blood. The CDR3 protein is CASSRYLGQGRSYTEAFF. The CDR3 DNA is TGTGCCAGCAGTCGCTACCTGGGACAGGGGAGATCTTACACTGAAGCTTTCTTT.